This T cell receptor beta chain is from a study of blood T cell repertoires in COVID-19. Turning to the study itself: COVID-19 samples, acute and convalescent, were from the United States, Italy and Spain. PBMCs, B-cell-depleted T cells, or T cells were the source of the cDNA or gDNA that made up the material.

This clone has a handful of counts. Per the authors' pipeline: Reference gene primer amplification yielded estimated nucleated cell counts. The table came from immunoSEQ multiplex PCR; TCRdb's copy has only in-frame clones and leaves some out. That table furnishes V, J and clone size, whereas the DNA furnished D and trimming. The table lists roughly 140,000 clones, 81% of them singletons. Trimming removed 3 bases at V and 4 bases at J, with 15 bases between. The germline V gene encodes CDR1 MGHRA and CDR2 YSYEKL. The CDR3 extends over 15 amino acids. This TCR was recovered from a human donor with acute or convalescent COVID-19. The donor label of this sample is uncertain. The sample taken for sequencing was peripheral blood. The chain is built from TRBV4-1 and TRBJ1-1; maybe TRBD1 (5 bases). This CDR3 is CASSQQTVILTEAFF. CDR3 DNA: TGCGCCAGCAGCCAGCAGACAGTGATCCTCACTGAAGCTTTCTTT.